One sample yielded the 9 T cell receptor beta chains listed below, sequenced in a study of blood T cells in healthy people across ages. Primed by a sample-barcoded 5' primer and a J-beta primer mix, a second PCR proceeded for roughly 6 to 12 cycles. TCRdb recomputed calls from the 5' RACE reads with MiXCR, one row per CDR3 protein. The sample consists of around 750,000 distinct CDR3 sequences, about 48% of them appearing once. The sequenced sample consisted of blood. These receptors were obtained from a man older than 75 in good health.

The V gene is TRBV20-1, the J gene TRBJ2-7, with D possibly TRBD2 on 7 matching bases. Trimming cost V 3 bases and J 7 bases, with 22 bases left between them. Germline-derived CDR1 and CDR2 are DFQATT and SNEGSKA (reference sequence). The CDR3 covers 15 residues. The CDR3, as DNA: TGCAGTGCTAGTAGGGGGAGGGCCGGTCACAATGAGCAGTACTTC. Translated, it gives CSASRGRAGHNEQYF.

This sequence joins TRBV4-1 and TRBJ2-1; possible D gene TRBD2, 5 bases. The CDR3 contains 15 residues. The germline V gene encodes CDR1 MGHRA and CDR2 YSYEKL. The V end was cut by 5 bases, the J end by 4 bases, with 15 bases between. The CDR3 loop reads CASSEFSVGYNEQFF. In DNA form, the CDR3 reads TGCGCCAGCAGCGAATTTAGCGTGGGGTACAATGAGCAGTTCTTC.

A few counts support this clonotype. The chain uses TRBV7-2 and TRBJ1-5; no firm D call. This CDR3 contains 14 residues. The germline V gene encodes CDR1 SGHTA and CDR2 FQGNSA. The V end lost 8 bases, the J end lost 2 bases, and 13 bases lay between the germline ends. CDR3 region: CASREGSGNQPQHF. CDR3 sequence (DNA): TGTGCCAGCCGGGAAGGGTCTGGCAATCAGCCCCAGCATTTT.

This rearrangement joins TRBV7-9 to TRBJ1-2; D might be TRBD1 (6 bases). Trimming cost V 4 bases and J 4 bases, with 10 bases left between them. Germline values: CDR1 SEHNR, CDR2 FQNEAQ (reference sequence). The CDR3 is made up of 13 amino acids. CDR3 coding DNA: TGTGCCAGCAGCTACCAGGGGAGCTATGGCTACACCTTC. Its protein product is CASSYQGSYGYTF.

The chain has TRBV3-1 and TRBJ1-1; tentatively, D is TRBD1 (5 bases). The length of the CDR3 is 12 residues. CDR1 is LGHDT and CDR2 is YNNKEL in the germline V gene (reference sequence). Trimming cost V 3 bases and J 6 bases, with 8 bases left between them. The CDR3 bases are TGTGCCAGCAGCCAGCGGGGGGCTGAAGCTTTCTTT. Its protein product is CASSQRGAEAFF.

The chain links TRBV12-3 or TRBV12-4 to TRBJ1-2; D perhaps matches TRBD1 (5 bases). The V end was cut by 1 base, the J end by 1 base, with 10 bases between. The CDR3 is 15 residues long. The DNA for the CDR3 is TGTGCCAGCAGTTTAGGGGGCAGGGTTAACTATGGCTACACCTTC. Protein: CASSLGGRVNYGYTF.

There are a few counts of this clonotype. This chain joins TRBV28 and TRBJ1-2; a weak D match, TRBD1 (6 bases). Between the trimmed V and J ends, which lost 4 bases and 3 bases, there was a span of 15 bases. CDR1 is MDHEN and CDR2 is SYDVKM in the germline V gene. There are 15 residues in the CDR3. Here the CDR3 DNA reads TGTGCCAGCAGTTCCGCCACCCAGGGGTACTATGGCTACACCTTC. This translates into CASSSATQGYYGYTF.

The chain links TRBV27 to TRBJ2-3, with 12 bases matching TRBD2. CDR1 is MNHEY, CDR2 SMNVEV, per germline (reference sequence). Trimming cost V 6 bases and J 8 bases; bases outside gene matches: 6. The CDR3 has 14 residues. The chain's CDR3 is CASRLAGGPVTQYF. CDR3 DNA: TGTGCCAGCAGGCTAGCGGGAGGGCCGGTTACGCAGTATTTT.

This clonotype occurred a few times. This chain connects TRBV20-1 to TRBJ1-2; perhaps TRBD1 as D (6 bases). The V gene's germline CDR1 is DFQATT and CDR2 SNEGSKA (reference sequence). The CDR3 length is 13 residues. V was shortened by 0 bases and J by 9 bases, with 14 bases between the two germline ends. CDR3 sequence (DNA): TGCAGTGCTAGAGATCCGACGGACAGTCGCTACACCTTC. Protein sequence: CSARDPTDSRYTF.